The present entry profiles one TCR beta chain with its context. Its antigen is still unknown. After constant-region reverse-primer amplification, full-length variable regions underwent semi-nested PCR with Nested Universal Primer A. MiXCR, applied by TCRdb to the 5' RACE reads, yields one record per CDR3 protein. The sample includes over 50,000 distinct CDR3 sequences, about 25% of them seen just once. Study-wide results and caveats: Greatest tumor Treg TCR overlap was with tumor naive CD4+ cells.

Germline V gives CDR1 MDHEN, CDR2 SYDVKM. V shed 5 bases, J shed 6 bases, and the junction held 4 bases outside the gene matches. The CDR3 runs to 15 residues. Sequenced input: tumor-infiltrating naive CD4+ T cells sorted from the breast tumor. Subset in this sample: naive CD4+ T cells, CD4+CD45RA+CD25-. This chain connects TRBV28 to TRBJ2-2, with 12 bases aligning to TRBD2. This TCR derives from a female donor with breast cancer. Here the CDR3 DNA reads TGTGCCAGCAGTCCACGACTAGCGGGAGCCGGGGAGCTGTTTTTT. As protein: CASSPRLAGAGELFF.